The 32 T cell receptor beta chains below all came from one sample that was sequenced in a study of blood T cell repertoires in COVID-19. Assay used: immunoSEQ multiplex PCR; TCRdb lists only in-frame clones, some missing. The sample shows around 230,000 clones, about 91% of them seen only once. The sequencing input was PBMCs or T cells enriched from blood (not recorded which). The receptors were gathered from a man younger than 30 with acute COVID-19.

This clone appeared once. CDR3 in amino acids: CASGQGANTEAFF. In DNA, the CDR3 is TGTGCCAGCGGACAGGGGGCGAACACTGAAGCTTTCTTT. The genes are TRBV6-5 and TRBJ1-1, with TRBD1 matching 11 bases. J gave up 1 base and V 8 bases, and 0 bases lay outside the gene matches. The germline gives CDR1 MNHEY, CDR2 SVGAGI. CDR3 size: 13 residues.

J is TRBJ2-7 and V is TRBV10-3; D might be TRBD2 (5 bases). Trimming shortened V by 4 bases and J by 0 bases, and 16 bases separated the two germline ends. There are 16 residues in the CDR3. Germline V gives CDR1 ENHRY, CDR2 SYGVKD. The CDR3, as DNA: TGTGCCATCAGTGGAGGGAAAGTCCGTTCCTCCTACGAGCAGTACTTC. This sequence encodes CAISGGKVRSSYEQYF.

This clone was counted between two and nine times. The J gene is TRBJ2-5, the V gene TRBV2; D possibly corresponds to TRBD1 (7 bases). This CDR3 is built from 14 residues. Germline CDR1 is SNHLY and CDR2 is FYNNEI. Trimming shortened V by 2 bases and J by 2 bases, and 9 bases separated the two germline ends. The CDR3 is CASSEQGGQETQYF. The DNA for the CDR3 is TGTGCCAGCAGTGAACAGGGGGGACAAGAGACCCAGTACTTC.

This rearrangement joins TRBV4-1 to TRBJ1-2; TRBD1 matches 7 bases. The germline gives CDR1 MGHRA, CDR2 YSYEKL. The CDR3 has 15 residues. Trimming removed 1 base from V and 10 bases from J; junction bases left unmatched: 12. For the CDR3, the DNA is TGCGCCAGCAGCCAAGGCACGGGACAGACCGATATCTACACCTTC. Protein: CASSQGTGQTDIYTF.

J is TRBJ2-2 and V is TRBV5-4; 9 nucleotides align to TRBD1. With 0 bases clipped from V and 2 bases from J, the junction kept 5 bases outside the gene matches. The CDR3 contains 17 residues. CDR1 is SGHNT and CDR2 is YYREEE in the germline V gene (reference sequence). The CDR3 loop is CASSLGGDRANTGELFF. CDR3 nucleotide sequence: TGTGCCAGCAGCTTGGGGGGGGACAGGGCTAACACCGGGGAGCTGTTTTTT.

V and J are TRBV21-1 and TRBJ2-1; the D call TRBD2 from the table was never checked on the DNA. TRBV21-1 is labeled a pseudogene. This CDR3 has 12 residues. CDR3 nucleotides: TGTGCCAGCAGCAACCTAGTGGGTGAGCAGTTCTTC. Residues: CASSNLVGEQFF.

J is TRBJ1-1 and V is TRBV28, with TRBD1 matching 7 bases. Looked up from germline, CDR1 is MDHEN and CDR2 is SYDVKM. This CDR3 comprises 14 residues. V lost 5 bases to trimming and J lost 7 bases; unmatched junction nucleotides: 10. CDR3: CASSQRDSGCEAFF. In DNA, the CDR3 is TGTGCCAGCAGTCAACGGGACAGCGGCTGTGAAGCTTTCTTT.

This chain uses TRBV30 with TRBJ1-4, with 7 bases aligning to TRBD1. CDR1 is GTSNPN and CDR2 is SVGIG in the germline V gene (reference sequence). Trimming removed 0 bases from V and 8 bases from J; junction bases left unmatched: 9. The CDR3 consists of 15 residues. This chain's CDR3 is CAWSVGTVGGEKLFF. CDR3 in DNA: TGTGCCTGGAGTGTGGGGACAGTGGGCGGCGAAAAACTGTTTTTT.

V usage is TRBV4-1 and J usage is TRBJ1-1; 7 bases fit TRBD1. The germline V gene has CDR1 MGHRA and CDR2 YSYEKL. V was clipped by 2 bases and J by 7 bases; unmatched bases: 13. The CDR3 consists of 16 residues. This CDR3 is CASSQIGQEVTLEAFF. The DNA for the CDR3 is TGCGCCAGCAGCCAAATAGGACAGGAGGTAACACTTGAAGCTTTCTTT.

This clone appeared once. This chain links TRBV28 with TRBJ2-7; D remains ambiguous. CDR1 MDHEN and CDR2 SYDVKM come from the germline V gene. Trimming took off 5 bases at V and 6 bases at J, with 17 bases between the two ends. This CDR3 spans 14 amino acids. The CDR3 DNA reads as TGTGCCAGCAGTCTTCAACATAAACCGGGCGAGCAGTACTTC. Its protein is CASSLQHKPGEQYF.

CDR3 DNA sequence: TGTGCCAGTCGGCCAGGCCAAAACTATGGCTACACCTTC. It encodes CASRPGQNYGYTF. V usage is TRBV19 and J usage is TRBJ1-2; D is undetermined. V lost 8 bases to trimming and J lost 2 bases, with 12 bases between them. Looked up from germline, CDR1 is LNHDA and CDR2 is SQIVND (reference sequence). The CDR3 has 13 residues.

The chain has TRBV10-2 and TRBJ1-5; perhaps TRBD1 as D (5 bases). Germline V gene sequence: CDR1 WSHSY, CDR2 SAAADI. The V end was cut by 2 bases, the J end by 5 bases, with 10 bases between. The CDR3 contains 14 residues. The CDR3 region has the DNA TGCGCCAGCAGTGAGGTCAGGGTCGATCAGCCCCAGCATTTT. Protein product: CASSEVRVDQPQHF.

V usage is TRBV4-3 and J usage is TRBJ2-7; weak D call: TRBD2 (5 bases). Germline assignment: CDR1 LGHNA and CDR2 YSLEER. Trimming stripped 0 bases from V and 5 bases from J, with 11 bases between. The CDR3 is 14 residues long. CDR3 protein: CASSQEASMHEQYF. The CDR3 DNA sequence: TGCGCCAGCAGCCAAGAGGCTAGCATGCACGAGCAGTACTTC.

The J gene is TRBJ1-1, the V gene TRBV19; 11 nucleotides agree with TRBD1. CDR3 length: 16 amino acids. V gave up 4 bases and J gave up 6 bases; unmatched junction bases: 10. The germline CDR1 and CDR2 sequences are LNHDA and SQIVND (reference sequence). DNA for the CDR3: TGTGCCAGTAGTACCCGGGACAGGGGGTTTGGTGCTGAAGCTTTCTTT. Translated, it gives CASSTRDRGFGAEAFF.

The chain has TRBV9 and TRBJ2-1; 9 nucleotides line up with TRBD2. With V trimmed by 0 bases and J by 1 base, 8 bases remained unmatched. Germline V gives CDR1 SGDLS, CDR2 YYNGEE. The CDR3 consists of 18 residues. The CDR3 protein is CASSVEGAGGPSYNEQFF. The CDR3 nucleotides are TGTGCCAGCAGCGTAGAGGGGGCGGGAGGGCCTTCCTACAATGAGCAGTTCTTC. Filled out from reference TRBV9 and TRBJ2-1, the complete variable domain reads DSGVTQTPKHLITATGQRVTLRCSPRSGDLSVYWYQQSLDQGLQFLIQYYNGEERAKGNILERFSAQQFPDLHSELNLSSLELGDSALYFCASSVEGAGGPSYNEQFFGPGTRLTVL.

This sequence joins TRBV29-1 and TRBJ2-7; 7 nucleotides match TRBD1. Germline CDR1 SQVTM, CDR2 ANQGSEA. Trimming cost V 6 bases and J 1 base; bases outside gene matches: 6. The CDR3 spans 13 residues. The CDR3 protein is CSVVGQTSYEQYF. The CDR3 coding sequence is TGCAGCGTGGTGGGACAGACATCCTACGAGCAGTACTTC.

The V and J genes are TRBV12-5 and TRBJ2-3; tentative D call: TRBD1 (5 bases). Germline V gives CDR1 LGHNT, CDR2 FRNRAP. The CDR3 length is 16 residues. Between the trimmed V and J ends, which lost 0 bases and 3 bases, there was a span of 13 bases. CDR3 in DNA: TGTGCTAGTGGTTTGGTATTAGGGGCGGAAACAGATACGCAGTATTTT. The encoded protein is CASGLVLGAETDTQYF.

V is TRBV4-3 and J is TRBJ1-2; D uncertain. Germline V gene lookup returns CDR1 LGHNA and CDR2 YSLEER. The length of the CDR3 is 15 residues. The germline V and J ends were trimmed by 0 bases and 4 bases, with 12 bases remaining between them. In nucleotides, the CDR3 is TGCGCCAGCAGCCAAGAAGGTCGAACAGTCTATGGCTACACCTTC. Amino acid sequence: CASSQEGRTVYGYTF.

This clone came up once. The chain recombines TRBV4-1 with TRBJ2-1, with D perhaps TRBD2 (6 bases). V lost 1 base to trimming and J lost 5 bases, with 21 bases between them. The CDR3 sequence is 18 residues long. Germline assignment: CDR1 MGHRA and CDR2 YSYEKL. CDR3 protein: CASSQGRLRGAVHNEQFF. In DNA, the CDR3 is TGCGCCAGCAGCCAAGGAAGGTTGCGGGGAGCGGTCCACAATGAGCAGTTCTTC.

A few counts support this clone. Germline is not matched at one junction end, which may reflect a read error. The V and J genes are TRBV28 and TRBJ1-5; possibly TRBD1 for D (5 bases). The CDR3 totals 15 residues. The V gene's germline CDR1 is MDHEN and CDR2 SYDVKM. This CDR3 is CASGLTDYSNQPQHF. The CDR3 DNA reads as TGTGCCAGCGGTTTGACAGATTATAGCAATCAGCCCCAGCATTTT.

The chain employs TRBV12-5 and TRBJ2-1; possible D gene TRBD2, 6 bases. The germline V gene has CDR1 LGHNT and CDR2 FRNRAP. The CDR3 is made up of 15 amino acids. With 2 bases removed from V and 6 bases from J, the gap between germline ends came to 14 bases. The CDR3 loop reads CASGLPLGGLNEQFF. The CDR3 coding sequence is TGTGCTAGTGGTTTGCCCCTGGGGGGACTCAATGAGCAGTTCTTC.

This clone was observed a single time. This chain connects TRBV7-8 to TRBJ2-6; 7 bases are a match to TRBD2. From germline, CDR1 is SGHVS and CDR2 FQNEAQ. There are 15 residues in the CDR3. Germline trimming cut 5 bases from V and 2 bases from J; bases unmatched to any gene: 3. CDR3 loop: CASSPGGAGANVLTF. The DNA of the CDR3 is TGTGCCAGCAGCCCGGGGGGAGCTGGGGCCAACGTCCTGACTTTC.

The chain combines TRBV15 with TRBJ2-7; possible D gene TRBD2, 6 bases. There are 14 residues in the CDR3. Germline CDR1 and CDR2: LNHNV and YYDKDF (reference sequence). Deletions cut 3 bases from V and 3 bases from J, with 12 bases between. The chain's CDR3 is CATSREGSVYEQYF. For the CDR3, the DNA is TGTGCCACCAGCAGGGAGGGGTCGGTCTACGAGCAGTACTTC.

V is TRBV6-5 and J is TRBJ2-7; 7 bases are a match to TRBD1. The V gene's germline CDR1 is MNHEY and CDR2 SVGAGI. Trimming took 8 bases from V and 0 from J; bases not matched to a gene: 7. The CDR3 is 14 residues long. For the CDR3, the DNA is TGTGCCAGCCGCAGGGGGACAGCCTCCTACGAGCAGTACTTC. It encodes CASRRGTASYEQYF.

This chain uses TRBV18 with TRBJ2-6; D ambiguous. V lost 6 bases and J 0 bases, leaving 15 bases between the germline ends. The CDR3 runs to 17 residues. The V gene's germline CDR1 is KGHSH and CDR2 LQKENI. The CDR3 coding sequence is TGTGCCAGCTCCCAATTGCCGGTTAGCTCTGGGGCCAACGTCCTGACTTTC. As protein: CASSQLPVSSGANVLTF.

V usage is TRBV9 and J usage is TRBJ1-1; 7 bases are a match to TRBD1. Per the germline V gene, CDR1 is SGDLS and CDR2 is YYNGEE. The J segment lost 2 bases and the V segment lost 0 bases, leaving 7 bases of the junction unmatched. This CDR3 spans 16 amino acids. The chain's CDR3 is CASSVGVDRPNTEAFF. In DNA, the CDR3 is TGTGCCAGCAGCGTAGGCGTGGACAGGCCCAACACTGAAGCTTTCTTT.

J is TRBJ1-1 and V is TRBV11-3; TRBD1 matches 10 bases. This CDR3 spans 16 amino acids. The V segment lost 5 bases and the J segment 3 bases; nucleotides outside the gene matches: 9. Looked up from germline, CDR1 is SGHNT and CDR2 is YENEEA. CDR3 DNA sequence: TGTGCCAGCAGCCTCACAGACAGGGGGCGATACACTGAAGCTTTCTTT. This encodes CASSLTDRGRYTEAFF. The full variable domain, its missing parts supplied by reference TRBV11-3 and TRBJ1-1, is EAGVVQSPRYKIIEKKQPVAFWCNPISGHNTLYWYLQNLGQGPELLIRYENEEAVDDSQLPKDRFSAERLKGVDSTLKIQPAELGDSAVYLCASSLTDRGRYTEAFFGQGTRLTVV.

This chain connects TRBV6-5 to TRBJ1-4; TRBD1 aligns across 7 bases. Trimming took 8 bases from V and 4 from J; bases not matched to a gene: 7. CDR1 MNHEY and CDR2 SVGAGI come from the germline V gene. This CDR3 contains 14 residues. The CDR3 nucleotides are TGTGCCAGCCGACGGGACAGCCATAATGAAAAACTGTTTTTT. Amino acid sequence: CASRRDSHNEKLFF.

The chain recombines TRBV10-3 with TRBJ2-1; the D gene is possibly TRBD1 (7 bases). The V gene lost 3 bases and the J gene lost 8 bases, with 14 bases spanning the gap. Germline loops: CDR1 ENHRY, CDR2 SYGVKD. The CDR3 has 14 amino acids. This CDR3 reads CAISEGGGLDEQFF. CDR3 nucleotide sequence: TGTGCCATCAGTGAAGGAGGGGGCCTCGATGAGCAGTTCTTC.

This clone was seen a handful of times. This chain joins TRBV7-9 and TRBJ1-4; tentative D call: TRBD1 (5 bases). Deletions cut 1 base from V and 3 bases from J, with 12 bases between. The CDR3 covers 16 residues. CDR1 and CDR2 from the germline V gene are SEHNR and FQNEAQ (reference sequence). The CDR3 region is CASSLGDWQPNEKLFF. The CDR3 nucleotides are TGTGCCAGCAGCTTAGGGGACTGGCAGCCTAATGAAAAACTGTTTTTT.

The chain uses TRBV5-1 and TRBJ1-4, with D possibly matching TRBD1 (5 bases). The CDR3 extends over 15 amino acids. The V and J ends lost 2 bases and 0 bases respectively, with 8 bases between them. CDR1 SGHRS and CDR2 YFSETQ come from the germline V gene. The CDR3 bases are TGCGCCAGCAGCTTCGGAGGGGCAACTAATGAAAAACTGTTTTTT. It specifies CASSFGGATNEKLFF.

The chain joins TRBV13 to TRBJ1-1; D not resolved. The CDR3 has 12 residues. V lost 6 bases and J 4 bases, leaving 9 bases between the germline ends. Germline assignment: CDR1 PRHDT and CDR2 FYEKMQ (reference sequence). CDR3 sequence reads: CASSERTTEAFF. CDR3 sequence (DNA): TGTGCCAGCAGTGAGCGAACCACTGAAGCTTTCTTT.